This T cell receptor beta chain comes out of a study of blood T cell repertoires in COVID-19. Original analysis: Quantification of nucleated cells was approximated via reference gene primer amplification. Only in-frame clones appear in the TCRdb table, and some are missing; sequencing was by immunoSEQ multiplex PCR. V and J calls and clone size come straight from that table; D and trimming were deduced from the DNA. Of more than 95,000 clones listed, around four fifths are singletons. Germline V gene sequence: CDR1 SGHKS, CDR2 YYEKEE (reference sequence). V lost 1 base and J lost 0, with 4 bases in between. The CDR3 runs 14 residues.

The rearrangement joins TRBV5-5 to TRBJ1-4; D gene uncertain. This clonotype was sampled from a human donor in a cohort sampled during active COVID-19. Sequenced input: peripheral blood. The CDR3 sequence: CASSLFATNEKLFF. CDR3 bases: TGTGCCAGCAGCTTGTTCGCAACTAATGAAAAACTGTTTTTT. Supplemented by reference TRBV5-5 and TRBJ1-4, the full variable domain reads DAGVTQSPTHLIKTRGQQVTLRCSPISGHKSVSWYQQVLGQGPQFIFQYYEKEERGRGNFPDRFSARQFPNYSSELNVNALLLGDSALYLCASSLFATNEKLFFGSGTQLSVL.